This is a list of T cell receptor beta chains from one sample in a study of regulatory T cells in long-lasting Graves disease. From the multiplex PCR reads, TCRdb called clonotypes with MiXCR, one entry per CDR3 protein. Of about 560,000 distinct CDR3 sequences listed, about 16% were seen once; the top ten hold 12%. These sequences were also reported in another study, on T cells in Graves' hyperthyroidism and ophthalmopathy.

The sequencing used peripheral blood mononuclear cells (PBMCs), collected at new diagnosis, from a patient treated with antithyroid drugs. The receptors stem from a man aged 18 to 35 with Graves disease. CDR3s include the opening cysteine and the closing phenylalanine or tryptophan. Each record gives: V gene, CDR3 protein.

TRBV5-8	CASSLGDPVGTGELFF
TRBV20-1	CSAPGPTGPYGYTF
TRBV9	CASSVGVAGAGEQYF
TRBV2	CVSSDVENTEAFF
TRBV2	CASSETRNEQFF
TRBV19	CASSIDLPSGRARDTQYF
TRBV12-3/TRBV12-4	CASRRTESSYNEQFF
TRBV30	CAWSVEVAGEQFF
TRBV7-9	CASSLGTSGLITYEQYF
TRBV19	CASSITASSYNEQFF
TRBV5-1	CASSQEGSVANEKLFF
TRBV7-3	CASSLMTGLNYNEQFF
TRBV20-1	CSARDTSGTLVWFF
TRBV9	CASSVEASVRTEQYF
TRBV4-1	CASSQGQGRGDTEAFF
TRBV5-1	CASSLGTGGREETQYF
TRBV9	CASSVVGSTNEKLFF
TRBV28	CASSSGALGDTDTQYF